This T cell receptor beta chain originates from a study of blood T cells in healthy people across ages. A second PCR, run for roughly 6 to 11 cycles, used a sample-barcoded 5' primer plus a J-beta primer mix. Using its own MiXCR run on the 5' RACE reads, TCRdb lists one record per CDR3 protein. Among about 840,000 distinct CDR3 sequences, just under 30% were seen once, and the ten largest hold roughly a tenth. V was clipped by 2 bases and J by 5 bases, with 12 bases between them. This CDR3 has 14 residues. Germline loops: CDR1 SGDLS, CDR2 YYNGEE. The same sample was also used in a study of T cells of mothers and their children. Turning to that study: Every mother supplied over 8 million TCR beta CDR3 reads and every child a few million.

The TCR originated in a woman in her 40s in good health. Sequencing was performed on blood. The genes are TRBV9 and TRBJ2-3; perhaps D is TRBD1 or TRBD2 (6 bases each). The CDR3 spells CASSVDGGGDTQYF. In nucleotides, the CDR3 is TGTGCCAGCAGCGTTGACGGGGGCGGAGATACGCAGTATTTT.